The source of this T cell receptor beta chain is a study of blood T cell repertoires in COVID-19. Patients in Seattle were enrolled during active infection, then followed longitudinally. Measured with immunoSEQ multiplex PCR; TCRdb has only the in-frame clones, and not every one. The sample has a few hundred thousand clones, approximately 89% seen once. V shed 4 bases, J shed 4 bases, and the junction held 13 bases outside the gene matches. The germline V gene encodes CDR1 LNHDA and CDR2 SQIVND (reference sequence). This CDR3 has 18 amino acids. This TCR was recovered from a woman in her thirties with COVID-19, enrolled during active disease. The sample was peripheral blood. This chain joins TRBV19 and TRBJ1-5, with 10 bases lining up with TRBD1. The CDR3 DNA reads TGTGCCAGTAGTACCCCGGGACAGGGGTGGGATGGGAATCAGCCCCAGCATTTT. Its translation is CASSTPGQGWDGNQPQHF.